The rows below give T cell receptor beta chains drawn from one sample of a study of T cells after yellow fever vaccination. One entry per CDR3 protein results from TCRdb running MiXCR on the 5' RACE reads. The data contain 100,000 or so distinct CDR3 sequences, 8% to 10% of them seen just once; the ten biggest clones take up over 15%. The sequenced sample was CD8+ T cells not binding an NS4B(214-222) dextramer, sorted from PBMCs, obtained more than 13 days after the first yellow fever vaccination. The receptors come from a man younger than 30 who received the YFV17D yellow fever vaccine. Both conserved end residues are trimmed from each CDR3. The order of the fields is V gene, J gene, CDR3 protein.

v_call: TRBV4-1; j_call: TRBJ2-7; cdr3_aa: ASRTGQGATGQY
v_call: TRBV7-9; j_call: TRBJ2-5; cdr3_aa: ASSATGTGEETQY
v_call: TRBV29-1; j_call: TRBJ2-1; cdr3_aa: SVEPNSGGSYNEQF
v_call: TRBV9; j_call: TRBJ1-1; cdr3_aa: ASSVGGATYTEAF
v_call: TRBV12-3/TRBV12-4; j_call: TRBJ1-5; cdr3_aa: ASSLDAQGTNQPQH
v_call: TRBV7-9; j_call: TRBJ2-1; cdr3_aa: ASSVQPGTTAWNEQF
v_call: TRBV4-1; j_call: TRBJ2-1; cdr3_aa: ASSHDGETGKYNEQF
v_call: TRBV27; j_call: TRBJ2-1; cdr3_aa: ASSLASGGHNEQF
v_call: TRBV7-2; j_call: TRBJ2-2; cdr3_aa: ASSLKRDRGLSGELF
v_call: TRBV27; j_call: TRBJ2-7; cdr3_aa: ASSLFPEAYEQY
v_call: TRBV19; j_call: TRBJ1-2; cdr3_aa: ASKGQTNYGYT
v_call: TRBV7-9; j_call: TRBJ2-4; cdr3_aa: ASSWTSGVSKNIQY
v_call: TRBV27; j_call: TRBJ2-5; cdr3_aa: ASSFLPGREETQY
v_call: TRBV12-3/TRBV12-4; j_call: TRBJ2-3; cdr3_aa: ASSPGTSGMGTQY
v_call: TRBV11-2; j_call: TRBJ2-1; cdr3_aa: ASSPITGTGLMVSSYNEQF
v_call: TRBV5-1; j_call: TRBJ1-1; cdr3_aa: ASSLDPQPEAF
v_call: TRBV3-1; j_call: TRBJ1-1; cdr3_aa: ASSHQGLLNTEAF
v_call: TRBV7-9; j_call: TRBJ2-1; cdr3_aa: ASSREYNEQF
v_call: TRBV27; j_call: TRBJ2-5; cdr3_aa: ASSPGWNQETQY
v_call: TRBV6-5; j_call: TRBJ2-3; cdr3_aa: ASSSGGGATDTQY
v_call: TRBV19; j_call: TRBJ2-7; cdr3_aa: ATTDRAYEQY
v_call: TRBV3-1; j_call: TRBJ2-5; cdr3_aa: ASSQGGRSGGQETQY
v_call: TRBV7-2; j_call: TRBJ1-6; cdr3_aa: ASSPGGSSYNSPLH
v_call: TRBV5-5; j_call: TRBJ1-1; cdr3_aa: ASRPAMNTEAF
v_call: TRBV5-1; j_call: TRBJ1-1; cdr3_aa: ASREAGMNTEAF
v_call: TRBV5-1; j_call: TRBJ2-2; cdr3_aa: ASRFKSARTGTGELF
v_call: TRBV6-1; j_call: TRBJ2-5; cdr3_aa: ASSDPRLAVRQETQY
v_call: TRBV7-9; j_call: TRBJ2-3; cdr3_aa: ASSPAASTDTQY
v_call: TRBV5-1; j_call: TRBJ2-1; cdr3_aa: ASSSLSGVDEQF
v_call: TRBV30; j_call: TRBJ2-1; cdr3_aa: AWSAGTGDGEQF
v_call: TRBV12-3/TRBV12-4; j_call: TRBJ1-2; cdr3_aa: ASTVSRLYGYT
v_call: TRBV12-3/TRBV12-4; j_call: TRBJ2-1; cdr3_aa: ASTPVGGSHREQF
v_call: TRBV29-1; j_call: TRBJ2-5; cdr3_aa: SVWLAGETQY
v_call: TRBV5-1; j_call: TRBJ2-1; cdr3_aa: ASRVISDSYNEQF
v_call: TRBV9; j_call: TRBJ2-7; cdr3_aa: ASSASGLAYEQY
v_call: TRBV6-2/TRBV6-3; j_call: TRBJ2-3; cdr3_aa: ASSMTGFNQDTQY
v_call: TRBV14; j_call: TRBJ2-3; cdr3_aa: ASSQTRFPDTQY
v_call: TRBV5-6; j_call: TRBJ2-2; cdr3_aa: ASSYRQPYPTGELF
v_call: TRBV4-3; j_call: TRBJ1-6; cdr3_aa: ASSQDPQGARSPLH
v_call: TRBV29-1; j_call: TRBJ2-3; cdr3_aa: SVPIPPTQY
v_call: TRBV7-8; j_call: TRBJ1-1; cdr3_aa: ASSLGWGGRNTEAF
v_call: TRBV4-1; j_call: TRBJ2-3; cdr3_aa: ASSQDNQRSTDTQY
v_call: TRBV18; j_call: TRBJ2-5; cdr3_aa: ASSPPVGRDQETQY
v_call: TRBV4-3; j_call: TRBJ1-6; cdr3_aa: ASSQRGTAGNSPLH
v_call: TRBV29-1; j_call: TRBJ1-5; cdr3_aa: SVDGAGDNQPQH
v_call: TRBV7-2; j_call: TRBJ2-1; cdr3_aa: ASSPNNPNEQF